Below, one T cell receptor beta chain is given with its context. This clone was recorded a few times. The antigen this receptor binds is unknown. No quality values exist for individual bases; no much larger clone is one base distant. Including the terminal cysteine and phenylalanine, the CDR3 comprises 16 residues. The read is trimmed to its CDR3 DNA, 48 bases read in frame from base 1. From the germline V gene, CDR1 is MGHDK and CDR2 is SYGVNS. The junction shows trimming of 6 bases on V and 1 base on J, plus 18 bases between the germline ends. This sample was taken from a study of T cell responses to AZD1222 COVID-19 vaccine (dated by TCRdb to the early 2020s). Background on the whole study: AZD1222 recipients given second doses at about 4 weeks or at about 12 weeks were pooled, since spike-specific TCR depth and breadth were not found to differ between the two schedules. A total of around 240 trial participants underwent TCR sequencing, of whom roughly 210 received two doses of AZD1222 and about 26 received two doses of the MenACWY control vaccine. Trial participants were enrolled by age into 18-55, 56-69 and 70-plus year subgroups, with about 150, 28 and 57 TCR-sequenced participants respectively. General findings and caveats noted by the study authors: Participants were mostly white British and included more females than males, and it was suggested by the authors that clonal diversity may have been underestimated. The 56-69-year group was small, and its depth increase did not reach significance, likely because of low power. The whole spike protein was spanned by vaccine-associated CD4 TCRs, and dominant responses were seen in regions 160-218 and 743-854. Nearly half of unique spike-specific TCRs reportedly recognized epitopes outside regions mutated in the B.1.351 and B.1.1.7 variants. Conclusions about previously exposed vaccinees are limited, since just a handful of AZD1222 recipients were seropositive for SARS-CoV-2 at baseline. Because no day 14 peak-response samples were available, the repertoires could be characterized only after the peak T cell response. After two AZD1222 doses, both the breadth and the depth of spike-specific TCRs were significantly higher than at day 0 and than in MenACWY recipients.

The meaning of the sample's time point label: baseline before first vaccination. The vaccinee samples were drawn from two UK trials, COV001 and COV002, one of which was a single-blind randomized controlled phase 2/3 trial testing AZD1222 (ChAdOx1 nCoV-19) in healthy adults. Trial participant PBMC samples were collected at day 0 and day 28 after the second dose for TCRbeta chain sequencing. The CDR3 regions of human TCRbeta chains were analyzed by immunosequencing. The paper's data handling went like this. Repertoire TCRs were checked for matches against a reference library of SARS-CoV-2-specific TCRs that had been generated using the MIRA antigen-specificity platform. Breadth meant the fraction of unique TCRs that were SARS-CoV-2-associated, whereas depth meant the fraction of total T cells that were SARS-CoV-2-associated. Using the MIRA data, every spike-specific TCR was mapped to the spike region that the TCR reacted to and assigned to either a CD4 or a CD8 class. Log10-transformed breadth and depth values were compared by one-way ANOVA with Sidak's multiple comparisons tests. TCRdb stores this immuneACCESS table with in-frame sequences only. Part of the clones is absent; in the studies checked, under half of the shortfall reflects unresolved V genes, and no reason is known for the rest. D and trimming come from the DNA, and the V and J calls and clone size come from that table. Present in this sample are fewer than 200,000 clones, more than 90% of which were seen just once. The ten top clones hold around 1.7% of the sample.

Sequencing used peripheral blood, obtained on day 0 of AZD1222 vaccination. The source is an adult in good health. The sequence joins TRBV25-1 to TRBJ2-5; TRBD2 might be the D gene, on 6 matching bases. The DNA is TGTGCCAGCAGCGGAGGGTACGGTGGGTCCCAAGAGACCCAGTACTTC. Its translation is CASSGGYGGSQETQYF.